This T cell receptor (beta chain) was sequenced in a study of shared clonotypes between healthy human individuals. Recent vaccinations or acute infections were absent in the healthy HIV-negative adult donors. Unsorted samples, those not sorted, used 70 million to 95 million PBMCs for genomic DNA. Findings of the study overall: What limited the represented genetic and exposure-history diversity was the small number of donors.

This clone came up once. What it binds is unknown. Genomic DNA per cell subset filled all wells of several immunoSEQ plates. Method: immunoSEQ multiplex PCR; TCRdb's copy keeps in-frame clones and lacks some. The data show about 470,000 clones, roughly three quarters seen once. Germline-derived CDR1 and CDR2 are KGHSH and LQKENI. Trimming left V 4 bases short and J 1 base short, with 11 bases between. The CDR3 is 15 amino acids. This sequence originates from a middle-aged woman in good health. Some clones in this sample may be carry-over from other donors' samples. The chain recombines TRBV18 with TRBJ1-3; D uncertain. The sequenced sample was PBMCs. The CDR3 DNA reads TGTGCCAGCTCACAAAAGGCCATTTCTGGAAACACCATATATTTT. It codes for CASSQKAISGNTIYF.